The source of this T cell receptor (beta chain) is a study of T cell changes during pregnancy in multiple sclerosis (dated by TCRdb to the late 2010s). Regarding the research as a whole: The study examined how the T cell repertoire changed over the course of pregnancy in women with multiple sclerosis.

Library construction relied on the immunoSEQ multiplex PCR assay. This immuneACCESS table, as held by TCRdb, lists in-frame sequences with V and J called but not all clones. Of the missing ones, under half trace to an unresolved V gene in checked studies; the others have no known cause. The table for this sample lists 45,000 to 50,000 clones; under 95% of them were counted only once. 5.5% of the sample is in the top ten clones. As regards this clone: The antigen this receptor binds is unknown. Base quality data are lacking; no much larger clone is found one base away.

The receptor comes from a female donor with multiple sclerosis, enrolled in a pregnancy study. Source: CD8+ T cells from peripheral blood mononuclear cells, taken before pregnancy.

DNA sequence: TGTGCCAGCAGCCTGTCCGGGACAGGGGGCACAGATACGCAGTATTTT. Translated, it gives CASSLSGTGGTDTQYF. The rearranged segments are TRBV21-1 and TRBJ2-3; TRBD1 was called by the table and not checked on the DNA. TRBV21-1 is noted as a pseudogene. The CDR3 holds 16 amino acids from the cysteine to the phenylalanine. Only CDR3 DNA is held: 48 bases, read in frame from base 1.